The sequence of this TCR beta chain was determined in a study of T cells in Graves' hyperthyroidism and ophthalmopathy. Study-wide results and caveats: Most thyroid clonotypes expanded above 0.001 were also detected in blood.

This clonotype was seen repeatedly, ten times or more. Antigen specificity is unknown. Diagnosing involved the use of clinical symptoms, serum thyroxine and TRAb, thyroid ultrasound and orbital computed tomography. CDR1 is SGDLS, CDR2 YYNGEE, per germline. The CDR3 length is 15 residues. The ends were cut back, 3 bases at V and 0 bases at J, with 13 bases in the middle. Regions amplified from RNA transcripts were the TCR beta CDR3 regions. Researchers ran a first-round RT-PCR on the TCR CDR3 using the HTBI primer set. TCRdb called the multiplex PCR reads again in MiXCR, with one record for every CDR3 protein. The sample has more than 350,000 distinct CDR3 sequences; more than 14% are singletons.

Sequenced input: blood. V usage is TRBV9 and J usage is TRBJ2-7; weak D call: TRBD1 (6 bases). The TCR was taken from a young woman with Graves' ophthalmopathy. The CDR3, as DNA: TGTGCCAGCAGCGGTACAGGGCCCAGCTCCTACGAGCAGTACTTC. This translates into CASSGTGPSSYEQYF.